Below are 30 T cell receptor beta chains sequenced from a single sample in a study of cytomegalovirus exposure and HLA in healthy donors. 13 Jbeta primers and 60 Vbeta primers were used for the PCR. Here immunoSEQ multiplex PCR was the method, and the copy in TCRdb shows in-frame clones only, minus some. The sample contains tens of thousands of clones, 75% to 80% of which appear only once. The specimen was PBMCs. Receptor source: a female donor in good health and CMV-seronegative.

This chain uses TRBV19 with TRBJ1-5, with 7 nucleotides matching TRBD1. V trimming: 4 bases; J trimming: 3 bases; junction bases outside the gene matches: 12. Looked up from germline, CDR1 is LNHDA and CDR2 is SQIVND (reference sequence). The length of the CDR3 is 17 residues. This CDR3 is CASSNLFDRVFNQPQHF. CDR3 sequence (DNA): TGTGCCAGTAGTAACCTCTTCGACAGGGTCTTCAATCAGCCCCAGCATTTT.

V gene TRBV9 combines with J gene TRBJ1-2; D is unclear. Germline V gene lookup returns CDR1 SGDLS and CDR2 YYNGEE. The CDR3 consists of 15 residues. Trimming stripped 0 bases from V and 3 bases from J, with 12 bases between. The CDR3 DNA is TGTGCCAGCAGCGTAGAGTTAGGGAGTTACTATGGCTACACCTTC. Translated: CASSVELGSYYGYTF.

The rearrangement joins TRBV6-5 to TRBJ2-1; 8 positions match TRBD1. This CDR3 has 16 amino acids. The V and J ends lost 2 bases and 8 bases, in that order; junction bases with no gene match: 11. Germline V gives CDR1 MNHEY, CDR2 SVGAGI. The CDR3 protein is CASSYLGQALFDEQFF. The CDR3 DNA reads TGTGCCAGCAGTTACCTGGGACAGGCTCTATTCGATGAGCAGTTCTTC.

The CDR3 spells CASTTSGTYNEQFF. CDR3 sequence (DNA): TGTGCCAGTACCACTAGCGGTACCTACAATGAGCAGTTCTTC. The V call is TRBV27, the J call TRBJ2-1, with TRBD2 identical over 8 bases. This CDR3 comprises 14 residues. Losses at the gene ends were 9 bases for V and 2 bases for J; bases not matched to a gene: 6. Germline CDR1 MNHEY, CDR2 SMNVEV (reference sequence).

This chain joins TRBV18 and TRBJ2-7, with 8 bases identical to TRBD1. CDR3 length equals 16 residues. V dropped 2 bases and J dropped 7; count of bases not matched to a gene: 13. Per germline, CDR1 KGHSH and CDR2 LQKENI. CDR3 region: CASSPREGDRGGEQYF. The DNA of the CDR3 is TGTGCCAGCTCACCAAGAGAGGGAGACAGGGGCGGTGAGCAGTACTTC.

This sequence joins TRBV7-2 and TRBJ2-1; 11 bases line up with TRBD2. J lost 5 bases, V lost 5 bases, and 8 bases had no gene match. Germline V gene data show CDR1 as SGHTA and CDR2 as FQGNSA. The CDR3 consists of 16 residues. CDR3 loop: CASSTPRGLADNEQFF. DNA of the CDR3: TGTGCCAGCAGCACTCCCAGGGGACTAGCGGACAATGAGCAGTTCTTC. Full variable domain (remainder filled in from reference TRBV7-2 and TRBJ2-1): GAGVSQSPSNKVTEKGKDVELRCDPISGHTALYWYRQSLGQGLEFLIYFQGNSAPDKSGLPSDRFSAERTGGSVSTLTIQRTQQEDSAVYLCASSTPRGLADNEQFFGPGTRLTVL.

CDR3 nucleotide sequence: TGTGCCAGCAGTGAAGTGACAGGGGTTGAAGCTTTCTTT. Translating gives CASSEVTGVEAFF. The chain couples TRBV2 to TRBJ1-1; TRBD1 matches 8 bases. Germline CDR1 is SNHLY and CDR2 is FYNNEI. The CDR3 is 13 amino acids. Germline trimming cut 1 base from V and 7 bases from J; bases unmatched to any gene: 2.

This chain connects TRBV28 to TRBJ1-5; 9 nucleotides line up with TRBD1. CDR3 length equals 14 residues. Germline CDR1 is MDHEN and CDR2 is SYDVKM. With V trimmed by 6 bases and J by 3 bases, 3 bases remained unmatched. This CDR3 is CASRTGGPNQPQHF. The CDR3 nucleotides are TGTGCCAGCAGAACAGGGGGCCCCAATCAGCCCCAGCATTTT.

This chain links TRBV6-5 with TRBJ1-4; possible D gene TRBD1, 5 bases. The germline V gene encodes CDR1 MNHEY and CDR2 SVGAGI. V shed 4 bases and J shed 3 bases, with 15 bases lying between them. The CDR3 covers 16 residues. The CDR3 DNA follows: TGTGCCAGCAGTTCCCCAGGGTTTCAGGCTAATGAAAAACTGTTTTTT. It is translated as CASSSPGFQANEKLFF.

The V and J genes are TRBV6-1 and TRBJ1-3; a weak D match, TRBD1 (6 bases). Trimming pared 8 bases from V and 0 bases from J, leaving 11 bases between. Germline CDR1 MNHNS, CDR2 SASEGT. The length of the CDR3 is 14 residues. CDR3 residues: CASWGTFSGNTIYF. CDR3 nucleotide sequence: TGTGCCAGCTGGGGGACATTCTCTGGAAACACCATATATTTT.

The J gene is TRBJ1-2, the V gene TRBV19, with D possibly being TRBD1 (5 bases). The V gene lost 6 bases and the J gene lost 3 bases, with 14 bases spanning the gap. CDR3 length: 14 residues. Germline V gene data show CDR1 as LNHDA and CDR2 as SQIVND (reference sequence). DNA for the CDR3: TGTGCCAGTAGCTCCGGGGGGAGGGACTATGGCTACACCTTC. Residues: CASSSGGRDYGYTF.

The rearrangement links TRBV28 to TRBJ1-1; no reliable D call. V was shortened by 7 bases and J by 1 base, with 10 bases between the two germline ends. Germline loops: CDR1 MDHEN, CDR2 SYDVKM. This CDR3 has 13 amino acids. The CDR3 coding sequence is TGTGCCAGCACCCCCCGAGGGAACACTGAAGCTTTCTTT. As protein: CASTPRGNTEAFF.

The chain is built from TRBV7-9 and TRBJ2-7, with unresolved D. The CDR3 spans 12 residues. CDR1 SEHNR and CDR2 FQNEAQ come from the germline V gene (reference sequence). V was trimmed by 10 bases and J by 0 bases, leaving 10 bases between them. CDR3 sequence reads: CATTVDSYEQYF. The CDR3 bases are TGTGCCACTACAGTAGACTCCTACGAGCAGTACTTC.

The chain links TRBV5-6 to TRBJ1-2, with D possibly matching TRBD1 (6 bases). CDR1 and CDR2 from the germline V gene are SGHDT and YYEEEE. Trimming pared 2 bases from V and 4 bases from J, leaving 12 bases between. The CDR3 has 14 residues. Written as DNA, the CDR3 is TGTGCCAGCAGCTTCGGACAGATCCGCTATGGCTACACCTTC. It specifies CASSFGQIRYGYTF.

In DNA, the CDR3 is TGTGCCAGCAGCTGGGGGACAGGGAGCAATCAGCCCCAGCATTTT. It specifies CASSWGTGSNQPQHF. This rearrangement joins TRBV7-9 to TRBJ1-5; 9 bases fit TRBD1. CDR3 length: 15 amino acids. Germline V gene lookup returns CDR1 SEHNR and CDR2 FQNEAQ (reference sequence). V was clipped by 4 bases and J by 1 base; unmatched bases: 2. Full variable domain (remainder filled in from reference TRBV7-9 and TRBJ1-5): DTGVSQNPRHKITKRGQNVTFRCDPISEHNRLYWYRQTLGQGPEFLTYFQNEAQLEKSRLLSDRFSAERPKGSFSTLEIQRTEQGDSAMYLCASSWGTGSNQPQHFGDGTRLSIL.

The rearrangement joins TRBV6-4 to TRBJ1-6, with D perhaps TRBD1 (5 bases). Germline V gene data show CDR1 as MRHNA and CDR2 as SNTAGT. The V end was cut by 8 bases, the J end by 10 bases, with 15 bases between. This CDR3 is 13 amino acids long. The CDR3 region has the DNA TGTGCCAGCTCATCGGGGGTTCGGTCACCCCTCCACTTT. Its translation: CASSSGVRSPLHF.

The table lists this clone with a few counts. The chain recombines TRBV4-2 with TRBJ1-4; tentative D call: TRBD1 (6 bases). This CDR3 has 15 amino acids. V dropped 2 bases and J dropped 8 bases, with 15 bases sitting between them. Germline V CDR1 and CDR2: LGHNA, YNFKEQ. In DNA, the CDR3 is TGTGCCAGCAGCCAAAGTGCAGGGCAGGGGGAAAAACTGTTTTTT. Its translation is CASSQSAGQGEKLFF.

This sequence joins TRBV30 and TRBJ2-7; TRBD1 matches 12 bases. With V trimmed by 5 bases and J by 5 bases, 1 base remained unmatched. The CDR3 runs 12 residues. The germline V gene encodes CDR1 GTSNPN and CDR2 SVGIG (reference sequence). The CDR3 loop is CAWGTGGNEQYF. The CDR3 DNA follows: TGTGCCTGGGGGACAGGGGGCAACGAGCAGTACTTC.

The CDR3 region is CASSQVGQGQNTEAFF. The CDR3, as DNA: TGCGCCAGCAGCCAAGTCGGACAGGGGCAGAACACTGAAGCTTTCTTT. The chain couples TRBV4-1 to TRBJ1-1, with TRBD1 identical over 9 bases. This CDR3 region has 16 residues. V shed 1 base and J 1 base; nucleotides not matched to a gene: 4. The V gene's germline CDR1 is MGHRA and CDR2 YSYEKL.

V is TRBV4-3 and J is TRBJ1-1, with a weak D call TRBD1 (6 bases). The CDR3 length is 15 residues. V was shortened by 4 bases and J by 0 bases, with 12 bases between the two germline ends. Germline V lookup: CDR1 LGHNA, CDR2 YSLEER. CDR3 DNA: TGCGCCAGCAGCCGGGACAATGGCTTGAACACTGAAGCTTTCTTT. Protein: CASSRDNGLNTEAFF.

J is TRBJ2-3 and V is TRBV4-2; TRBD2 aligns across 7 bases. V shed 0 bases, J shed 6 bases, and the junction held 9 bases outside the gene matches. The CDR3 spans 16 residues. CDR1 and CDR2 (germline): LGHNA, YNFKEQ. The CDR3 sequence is CASSQEGGTTPDTQYF. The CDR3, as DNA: TGTGCCAGCAGCCAAGAAGGCGGGACTACCCCCGATACGCAGTATTTT.

For the CDR3, the DNA is TGCGCCAGCATGCCCTGGGGGCAGGACACCGGGGAGCTGTTTTTT. This sequence encodes CASMPWGQDTGELFF. V usage is TRBV10-2 and J usage is TRBJ2-2, with D perhaps matching TRBD1 (6 bases). The CDR3 sequence is 15 residues long. The V end lost 7 bases, the J end lost 3 bases, and 15 bases lay between the germline ends. Germline V lookup: CDR1 WSHSY, CDR2 SAAADI.

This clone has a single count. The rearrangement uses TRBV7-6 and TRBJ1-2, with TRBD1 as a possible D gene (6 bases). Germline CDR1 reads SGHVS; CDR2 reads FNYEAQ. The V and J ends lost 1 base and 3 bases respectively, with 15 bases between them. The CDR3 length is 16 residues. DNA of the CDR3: TGTGCCAGCAGCTTAGTGCCCCGGACAGAGGACTATGGCTACACCTTC. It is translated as CASSLVPRTEDYGYTF.

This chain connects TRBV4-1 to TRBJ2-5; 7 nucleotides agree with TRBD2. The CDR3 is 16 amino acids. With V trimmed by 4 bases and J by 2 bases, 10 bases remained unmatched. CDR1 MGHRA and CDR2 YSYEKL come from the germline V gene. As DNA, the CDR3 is TGCGCCAGCAGCCCCATCCGGGTAGCGGGTCAAGAGACCCAGTACTTC. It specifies CASSPIRVAGQETQYF.

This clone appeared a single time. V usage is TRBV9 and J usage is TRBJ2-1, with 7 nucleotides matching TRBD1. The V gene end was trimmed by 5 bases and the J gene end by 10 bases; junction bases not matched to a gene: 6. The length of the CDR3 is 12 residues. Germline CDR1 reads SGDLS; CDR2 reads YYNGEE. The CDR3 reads CASSNRGREQFF. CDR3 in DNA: TGTGCCAGCAGTAACAGGGGTAGGGAGCAGTTCTTC. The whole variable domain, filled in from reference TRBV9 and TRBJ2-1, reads DSGVTQTPKHLITATGQRVTLRCSPRSGDLSVYWYQQSLDQGLQFLIQYYNGEERAKGNILERFSAQQFPDLHSELNLSSLELGDSALYFCASSNRGREQFFGPGTRLTVL.

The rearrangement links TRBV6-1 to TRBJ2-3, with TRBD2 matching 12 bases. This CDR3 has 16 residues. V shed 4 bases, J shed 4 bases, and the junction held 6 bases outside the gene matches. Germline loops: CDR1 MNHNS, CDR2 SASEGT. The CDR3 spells CASSGERLAGADTQYF. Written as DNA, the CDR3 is TGTGCCAGCAGTGGGGAGAGACTAGCGGGAGCAGATACGCAGTATTTT.

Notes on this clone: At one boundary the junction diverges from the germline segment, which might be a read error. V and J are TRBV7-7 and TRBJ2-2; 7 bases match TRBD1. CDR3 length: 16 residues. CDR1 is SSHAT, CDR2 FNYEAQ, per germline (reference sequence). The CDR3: CASSSTGTANTGELFF. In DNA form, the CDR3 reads TGTGCTAGCAGCTCCACCGGGACAGCGAACACCGGGGAGCTGTTTTTT. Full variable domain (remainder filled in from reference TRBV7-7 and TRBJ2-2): GAGVSQSPRYKVTKRGQDVTLRCDPISSHATLYWYQQALGQGPEFLTYFNYEAQPDKSGLPSDRFSAERPEGSISTLTIQRTEQRDSAMYRCASSSTGTANTGELFFGEGSRLTVL.

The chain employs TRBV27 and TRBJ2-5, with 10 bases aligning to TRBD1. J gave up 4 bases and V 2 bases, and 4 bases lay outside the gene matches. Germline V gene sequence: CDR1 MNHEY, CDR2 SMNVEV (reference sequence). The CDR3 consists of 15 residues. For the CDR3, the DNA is TGTGCCAGCAGTTTAGCCGGGACAGGGGTAGAGACCCAGTACTTC. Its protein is CASSLAGTGVETQYF.

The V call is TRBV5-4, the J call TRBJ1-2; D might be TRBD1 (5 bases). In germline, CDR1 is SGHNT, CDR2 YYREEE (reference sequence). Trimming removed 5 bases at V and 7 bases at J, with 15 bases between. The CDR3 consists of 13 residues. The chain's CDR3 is CASSSTVPFGYTF. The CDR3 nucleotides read TGTGCCAGCAGTTCGACAGTGCCATTTGGCTACACCTTC.

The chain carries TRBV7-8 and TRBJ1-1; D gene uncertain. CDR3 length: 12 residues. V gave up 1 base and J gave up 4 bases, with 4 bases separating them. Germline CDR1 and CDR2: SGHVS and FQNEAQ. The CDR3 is CASSLDRTEAFF. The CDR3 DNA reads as TGTGCCAGCAGCTTAGATCGCACTGAAGCTTTCTTT.